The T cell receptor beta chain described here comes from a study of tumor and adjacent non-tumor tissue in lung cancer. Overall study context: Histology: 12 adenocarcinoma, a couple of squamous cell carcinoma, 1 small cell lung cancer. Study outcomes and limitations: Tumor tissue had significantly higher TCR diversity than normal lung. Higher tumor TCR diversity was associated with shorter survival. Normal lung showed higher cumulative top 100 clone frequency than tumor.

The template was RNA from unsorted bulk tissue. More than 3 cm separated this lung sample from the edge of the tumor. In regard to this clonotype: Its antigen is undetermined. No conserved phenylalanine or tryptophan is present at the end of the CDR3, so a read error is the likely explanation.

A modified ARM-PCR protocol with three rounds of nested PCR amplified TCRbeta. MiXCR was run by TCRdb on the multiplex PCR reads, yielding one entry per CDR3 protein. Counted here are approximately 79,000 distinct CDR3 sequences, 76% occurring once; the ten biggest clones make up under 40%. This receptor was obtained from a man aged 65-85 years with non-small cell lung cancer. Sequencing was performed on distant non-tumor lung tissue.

The CDR3, as DNA: TGCAACGTTGAAGCGACTAAGGGCAATGCGCAGTTCATC. As protein: CNVEATKGNAQFI. This chain links TRBV29-1 with TRBJ2-1, with a possible D match to TRBD2 (5 bases). This CDR3 contains 13 residues. The germline CDR1 and CDR2 sequences are SQVTM and ANQGSEA.